This T cell receptor beta chain was captured by sequencing in a study of blood T cell repertoires in COVID-19. Looking at the study overall: Both acute and convalescent COVID-19 samples were obtained from the United States, Italy and Spain. In each case, the material was cDNA or gDNA derived from T cells, B-cell-depleted T cells, or PBMCs.

Source study methods: From reference gene primer amplification, estimates of nucleated cell counts were derived. Sequenced by immunoSEQ multiplex PCR; TCRdb stores in-frame clones only, minus some. V and J calls and clone size are copied from that table; D and trimming were computed from the DNA. The table shows hundreds of thousands of clones, with approximately 86% occurring only once. The CDR3 is 16 residues long. V was pared by 0 bases and J by 0 bases, with 11 bases between. Germline CDR1 MNHEY, CDR2 SVGEGT. Sequencing was carried out using peripheral blood. The chain couples TRBV6-2 or TRBV6-3 to TRBJ1-2; D is possibly TRBD1 (5 bases). This TCR came from a man in his 70s with acute or convalescent COVID-19. CDR3 loop: CASSYSPGEPNYGYTF. CDR3 nucleotide sequence: TGTGCCAGCAGTTACTCTCCGGGGGAACCTAACTATGGCTACACCTTC.